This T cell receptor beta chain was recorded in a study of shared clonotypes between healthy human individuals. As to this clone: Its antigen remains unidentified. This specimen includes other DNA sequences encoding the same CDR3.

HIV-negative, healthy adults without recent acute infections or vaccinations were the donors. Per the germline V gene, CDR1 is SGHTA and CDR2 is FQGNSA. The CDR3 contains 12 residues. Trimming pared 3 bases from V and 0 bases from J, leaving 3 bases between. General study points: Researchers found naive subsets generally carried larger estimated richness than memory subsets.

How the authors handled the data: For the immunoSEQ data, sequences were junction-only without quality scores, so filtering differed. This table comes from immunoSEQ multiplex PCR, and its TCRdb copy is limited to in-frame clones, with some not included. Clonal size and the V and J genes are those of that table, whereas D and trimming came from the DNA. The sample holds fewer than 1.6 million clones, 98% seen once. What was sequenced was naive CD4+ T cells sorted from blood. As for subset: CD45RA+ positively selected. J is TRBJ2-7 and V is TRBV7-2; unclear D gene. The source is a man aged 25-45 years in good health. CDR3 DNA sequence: TGTGCCAGCAGCTTTAGCTCCTACGAGCAGTACTTC. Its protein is CASSFSSYEQYF. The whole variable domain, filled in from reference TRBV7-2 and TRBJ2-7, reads GAGVSQSPSNKVTEKGKDVELRCDPISGHTALYWYRQSLGQGLEFLIYFQGNSAPDKSGLPSDRFSAERTGGSVSTLTIQRTQQEDSAVYLCASSFSSYEQYFGPGTRLTVT.